A selection of T cell receptor beta chains follows, all from one sample in a study of cytomegalovirus exposure and HLA in healthy donors. Clones were read by immunoSEQ multiplex PCR, and TCRdb kept only the in-frame ones, dropping some. The table lists about 97,000 clones, roughly 83% of them singletons, with roughly 3.5% in the top ten. Sequencing input: PBMCs. These receptors all stem from a male donor in good health and CMV-seropositive. Both conserved end residues are part of each CDR3. A D gene is named only where the DNA matches it firmly. Expanded clones get a size class; other rows say once, few or many, or leave the size out.

v_gene,abundance,d_gene,j_gene,CDR3nt,CDR3aa
TRBV4-3,.,.,TRBJ1-2,TGCGCCAGCAGCCCTACCCCCGCAGGTGCCTATGGCTACACCTTC,CASSPTPAGAYGYTF
TRBV18,.,.,TRBJ1-1,TGTGCCAGCTCCCAAACGACAGTGGACACTGAAGCTTTCTTT,CASSQTTVDTEAFF
TRBV6-5,.,TRBD1,TRBJ1-1,TGTGCCAGCAGGTGGACAGGGAACACTGAAGCTTTCTTT,CASRWTGNTEAFF
TRBV12-5,.,.,TRBJ2-5,TGTGCTAGTGGTTTTCGAGAGACCCAGTACTTC,CASGFRETQYF
TRBV4-2,.,.,TRBJ1-1,TGTGCCAGCAGCCAAGACCCAGTGGGTTCGGGGGAAGGAGCTTTCTTT,CASSQDPVGSGEGAFF
TRBV25-1,.,TRBD1,TRBJ1-2,TGTGCCAGTACTCCGGGACAGGGTTTTGGCTACACCTTC,CASTPGQGFGYTF
TRBV7-9,.,TRBD1,TRBJ1-4,TGTGCCAGCAGCGGCGACAGGGTGGAAGAAAAACTGTTTTTT,CASSGDRVEEKLFF
TRBV29-1,.,TRBD2,TRBJ2-5,TGCAGCGCAGGACTAGCGGGGCCAGGGGAGACCCAGTACTTC,CSAGLAGPGETQYF
TRBV7-9,few,.,TRBJ1-1,TGTGCCAGCAGCCGCTCCCCTCCGAGCACTGAAGCTTTCTTT,CASSRSPPSTEAFF
TRBV5-6,.,.,TRBJ2-7,TGTGCCAGCAGCTCCATCACTATTCCCTACGAGCAGTACTTC,CASSSITIPYEQYF
TRBV9,.,.,TRBJ2-3,TGTGCCAGCAGCGTCAGGGAGGGGACAACCACAGATACGCAGTATTTT,CASSVREGTTTDTQYF